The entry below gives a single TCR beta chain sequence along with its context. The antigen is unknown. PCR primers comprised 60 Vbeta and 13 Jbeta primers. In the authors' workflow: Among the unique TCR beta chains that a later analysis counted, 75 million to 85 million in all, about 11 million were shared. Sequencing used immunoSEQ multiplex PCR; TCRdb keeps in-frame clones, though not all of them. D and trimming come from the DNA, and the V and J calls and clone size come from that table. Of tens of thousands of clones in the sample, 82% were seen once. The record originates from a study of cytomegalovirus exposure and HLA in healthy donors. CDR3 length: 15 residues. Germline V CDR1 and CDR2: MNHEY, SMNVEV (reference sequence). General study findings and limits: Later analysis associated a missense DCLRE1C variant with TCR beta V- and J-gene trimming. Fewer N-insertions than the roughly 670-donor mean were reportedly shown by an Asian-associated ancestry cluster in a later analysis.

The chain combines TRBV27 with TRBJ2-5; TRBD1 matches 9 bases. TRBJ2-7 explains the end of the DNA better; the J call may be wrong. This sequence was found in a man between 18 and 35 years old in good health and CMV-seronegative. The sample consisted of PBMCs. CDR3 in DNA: TGTGCCAGCAGTTTAACCCGGGACAGGGCCTACGAGCAGTACTTC. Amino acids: CASSLTRDRAYEQYF.